The subject of this entry is one TCR beta chain. These data belong to a study of CD8 T cells in Susac syndrome. The CDR3 runs 15 residues. The V end was cut by 0 bases, the J end by 1 base, with 10 bases between. The germline V gene has CDR1 SGHRS and CDR2 YFSETQ. RNA amounts of roughly 0.45 to 1 ug underwent reverse transcription with random hexamers. From the immunoSEQ multiplex PCR reads, TCRdb called clonotypes with MiXCR, one entry per CDR3 protein. The sample shows tens of thousands of distinct CDR3 sequences, approximately 93% of them seen only once. Through negative isolation, CD4+ and CD8+ T cells were obtained, while TEMRA cells were enriched using FACS.

Sequencing was done on a sample of CD8+ T cells from PBMCs. The rearrangement links TRBV5-1 to TRBJ1-1, with D maybe TRBD1 (6 bases). The clonotype originates from a human donor with Susac syndrome. CDR3 in amino acids: CASSLALGGNTEAFF. The DNA of the CDR3 is TGCGCCAGCAGCTTGGCTTTAGGGGGGAACACTGAAGCTTTCTTT.